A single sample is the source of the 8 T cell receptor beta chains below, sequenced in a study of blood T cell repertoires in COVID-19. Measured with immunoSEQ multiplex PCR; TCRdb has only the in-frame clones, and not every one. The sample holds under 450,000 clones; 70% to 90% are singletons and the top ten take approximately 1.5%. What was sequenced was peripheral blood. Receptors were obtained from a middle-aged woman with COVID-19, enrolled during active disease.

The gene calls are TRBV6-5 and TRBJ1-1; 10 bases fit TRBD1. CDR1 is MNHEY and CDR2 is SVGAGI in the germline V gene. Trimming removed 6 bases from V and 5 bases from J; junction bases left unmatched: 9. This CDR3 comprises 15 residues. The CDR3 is CASSLRDRGWTEAFF. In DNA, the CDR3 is TGTGCCAGCAGCCTCCGGGACAGGGGATGGACTGAAGCTTTCTTT.

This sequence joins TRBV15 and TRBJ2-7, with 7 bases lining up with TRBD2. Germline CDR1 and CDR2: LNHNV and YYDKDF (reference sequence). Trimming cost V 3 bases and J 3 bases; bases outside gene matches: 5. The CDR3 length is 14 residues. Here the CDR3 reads CATSSTSDIYEQYF. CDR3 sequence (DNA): TGTGCCACCAGCAGCACTAGCGATATCTACGAGCAGTACTTC.

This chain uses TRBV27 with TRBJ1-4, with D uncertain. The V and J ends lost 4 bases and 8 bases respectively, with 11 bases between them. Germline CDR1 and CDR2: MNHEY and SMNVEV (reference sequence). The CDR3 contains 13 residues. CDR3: CASSSTPGEKLFF. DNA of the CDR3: TGTGCCAGCAGTTCAACGCCAGGAGAAAAACTGTTTTTT.

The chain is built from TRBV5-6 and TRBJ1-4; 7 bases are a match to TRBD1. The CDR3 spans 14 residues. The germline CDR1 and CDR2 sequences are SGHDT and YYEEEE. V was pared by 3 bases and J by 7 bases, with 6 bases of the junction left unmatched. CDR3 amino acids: CASSSTGKSEKLFF. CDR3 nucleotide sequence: TGTGCCAGCAGCTCGACAGGGAAGAGTGAAAAACTGTTTTTT.

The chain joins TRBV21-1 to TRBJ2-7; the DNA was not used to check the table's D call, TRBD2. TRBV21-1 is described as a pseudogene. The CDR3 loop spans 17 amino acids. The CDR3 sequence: CASSKPPTRISRYEQYF. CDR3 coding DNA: TGTGCCAGCAGCAAACCCCCCACCCGGATTAGCCGTTACGAGCAGTACTTC.

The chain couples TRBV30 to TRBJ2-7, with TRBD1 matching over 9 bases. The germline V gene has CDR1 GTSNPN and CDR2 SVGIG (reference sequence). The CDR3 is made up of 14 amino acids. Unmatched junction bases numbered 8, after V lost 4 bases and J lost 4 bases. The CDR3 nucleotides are TGTGCCTGGAAACGGACAGGGGACGATTACGAGCAGTACTTC. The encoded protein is CAWKRTGDDYEQYF.

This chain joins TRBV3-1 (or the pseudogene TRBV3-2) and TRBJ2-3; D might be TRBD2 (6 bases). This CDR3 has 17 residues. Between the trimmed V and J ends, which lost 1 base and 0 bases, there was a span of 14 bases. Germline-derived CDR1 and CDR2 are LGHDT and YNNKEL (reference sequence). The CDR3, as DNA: TGTGCCAGCAGCCAAGGCCGGCGGGGCCTAAGCACAGATACGCAGTATTTT. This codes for CASSQGRRGLSTDTQYF.

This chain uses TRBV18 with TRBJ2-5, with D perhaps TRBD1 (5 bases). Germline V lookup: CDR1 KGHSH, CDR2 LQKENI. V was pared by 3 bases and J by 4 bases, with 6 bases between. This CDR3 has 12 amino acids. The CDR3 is CASSPQGETQYF. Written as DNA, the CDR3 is TGTGCCAGCTCACCGCAGGGAGAGACCCAGTACTTC.